The clone carrying this T cell receptor beta chain was detected only a few times. The CDR3 has 14 amino acids. Germline-derived CDR1 and CDR2 are SQVTM and ANQGSEA. Trimming at V came to 5 bases and at J to 4 bases, leaving 3 bases not matched to a gene. These data come from a study of blood T cell repertoires in COVID-19. Study at large: Material from acute and convalescent COVID-19 was sourced from the United States, Italy and Spain.

Original analysis: The authors estimated nucleated cell counts from reference gene primer amplification. Generated by immunoSEQ multiplex PCR, the TCRdb table keeps only in-frame clones and is missing some. The DNA gave D and trimming, while V, J and clone size come from that table. In the table there are tens of thousands of clones, roughly 80% of which are singletons. Sequences were obtained from peripheral blood. The clonotype was recovered from a man older than 75 with active or convalescent COVID-19. This chain connects TRBV29-1 to TRBJ2-1, with 12 bases that match TRBD2. CDR3 region: CSVSLAGGYNEQFF. In DNA, the CDR3 is TGCAGCGTTTCACTAGCGGGGGGTTACAATGAGCAGTTCTTC.